A selection of T cell receptor beta chains follows, all from one sample in a study of CD8+ T cells in alopecia areata. Generated by immunoSEQ multiplex PCR, the TCRdb table keeps only in-frame clones and is missing some. The sample shows 100,000 to 150,000 clones, 49% of them seen only once. This specimen was CD8+ T cells sorted from blood, taken at week 0. The receptors were sampled from a human donor with alopecia areata. The CDR3 runs from the conserved cysteine through the conserved F or W. The order of the fields is J gene, clone size, V gene, D gene, CDR3 protein, CDR3 DNA. D genes are given only for firm matches. Size is omitted from some rows. Given values are once, few, many or a class for expanded clones.

j_gene: TRBJ2-1
abundance: few
v_gene: TRBV12-5
d_gene: .
CDR3aa: CASGPPLYNEQFF
CDR3nt: TGTGCTAGTGGCCCCCCCCTTTACAATGAGCAGTTCTTC

j_gene: TRBJ2-1
abundance: .
v_gene: TRBV5-1
d_gene: TRBD2
CDR3aa: CASSWTSGAYSYNEQFF
CDR3nt: TGCGCCAGCAGCTGGACTAGCGGGGCCTACTCCTACAATGAGCAGTTCTTC

j_gene: TRBJ1-2
abundance: .
v_gene: TRBV25-1
d_gene: TRBD1
CDR3aa: CASAQGYGYTF
CDR3nt: TGTGCCAGTGCACAGGGGTATGGCTACACCTTC

j_gene: TRBJ1-2
abundance: few
v_gene: TRBV18
d_gene: TRBD1
CDR3aa: CAIDRAGDGYTF
CDR3nt: TGTGCCATCGACAGGGCGGGAGATGGCTACACCTTC

j_gene: TRBJ1-2
abundance: few
v_gene: TRBV7-2
d_gene: TRBD1
CDR3aa: CASSTSGTGLYGYTF
CDR3nt: TGTGCCAGCAGCACATCTGGGACAGGGTTATATGGCTACACCTTC

j_gene: TRBJ2-2
abundance: .
v_gene: TRBV7-3
d_gene: TRBD1
CDR3aa: CASRKWGQGAAKYTGELFF
CDR3nt: TGTGCCAGCAGAAAATGGGGACAGGGGGCAGCGAAGTACACCGGGGAGCTGTTTTTT

j_gene: TRBJ2-3
abundance: few
v_gene: TRBV7-9
d_gene: .
CDR3aa: CASSPPLRTDTQYF
CDR3nt: TGTGCCAGCAGCCCTCCCTTGCGCACAGATACGCAGTATTTT

j_gene: TRBJ2-3
abundance: .
v_gene: TRBV13
d_gene: TRBD1
CDR3aa: CASSPLGQGANTQYF
CDR3nt: TGTGCCAGCAGCCCCCTCGGACAGGGGGCGAATACGCAGTATTTT

j_gene: TRBJ1-6
abundance: few
v_gene: TRBV29-1
d_gene: .
CDR3aa: CSVQDQGSPLHF
CDR3nt: TGCAGCGTTCAGGACCAAGGATCACCCCTCCACTTT

j_gene: TRBJ2-7
abundance: once
v_gene: TRBV4-1
d_gene: TRBD1
CDR3aa: CASSRQGVSYEQYF
CDR3nt: TGCGCCAGCAGCCGACAGGGGGTCTCCTACGAGCAGTACTTC

j_gene: TRBJ1-2
abundance: .
v_gene: TRBV4-1
d_gene: .
CDR3aa: CASSQDLPYGYTF
CDR3nt: TGCGCCAGCAGCCAAGACCTTCCGTATGGCTACACCTTC

j_gene: TRBJ1-1
abundance: few
v_gene: TRBV7-9
d_gene: TRBD1
CDR3aa: CASSWDRGVVNTEAFF
CDR3nt: TGTGCCAGCAGCTGGGACAGGGGAGTGGTGAACACTGAAGCTTTCTTT

j_gene: TRBJ1-5
abundance: .
v_gene: TRBV4-1
d_gene: TRBD1
CDR3aa: CASSPKQGRQPQHF
CDR3nt: TGCGCCAGCAGCCCTAAACAGGGGAGGCAGCCCCAGCATTTT

j_gene: TRBJ2-5
abundance: few
v_gene: TRBV6-5
d_gene: TRBD1
CDR3aa: CASSSGQQETQYF
CDR3nt: TGTGCCAGCAGTTCGGGACAGCAAGAGACCCAGTACTTC

j_gene: TRBJ2-3
abundance: .
v_gene: TRBV6-5
d_gene: .
CDR3aa: CASSSGTDSLHTQYF
CDR3nt: TGTGCCAGCAGTTCCGGGACCGACTCCCTTCATACGCAGTATTTT

j_gene: TRBJ2-2
abundance: .
v_gene: TRBV4-3
d_gene: TRBD2
CDR3aa: CASSQDGGEPHIGELFF
CDR3nt: TGCGCCAGCAGCCAAGATGGGGGGGAACCGCACATCGGGGAGCTGTTTTTT

j_gene: TRBJ2-6
abundance: .
v_gene: TRBV5-1
d_gene: .
CDR3aa: CASSFGSVSNVLTF
CDR3nt: TGCGCCAGCAGCTTCGGGTCGGTTAGCAACGTCCTGACTTTC

j_gene: TRBJ1-1
abundance: .
v_gene: TRBV6-5
d_gene: .
CDR3aa: CASSLTGSPEAFF
CDR3nt: TGTGCCAGCAGTCTGACCGGGAGTCCTGAAGCTTTCTTT

j_gene: TRBJ2-3
abundance: .
v_gene: TRBV9
d_gene: TRBD2
CDR3aa: CASSVGGSGGTDTQYF
CDR3nt: TGTGCCAGCAGCGTAGGGGGTAGCGGGGGCACAGATACGCAGTATTTT

j_gene: TRBJ2-7
abundance: few
v_gene: TRBV29-1
d_gene: .
CDR3aa: CSVDVGFAYEQYF
CDR3nt: TGCAGCGTTGATGTGGGGTTCGCCTACGAGCAGTACTTC

j_gene: TRBJ2-7
abundance: .
v_gene: TRBV21-1
d_gene: .
CDR3aa: CASNTYEQYF
CDR3nt: TGTGCCAGCAACACGTACGAGCAGTACTTC

j_gene: TRBJ2-7
abundance: .
v_gene: TRBV11-2
d_gene: .
CDR3aa: CASSRQASYEQYF
CDR3nt: TGTGCCAGCAGCCGACAGGCGTCCTACGAGCAGTACTTC

j_gene: TRBJ1-2
abundance: once
v_gene: TRBV7-9
d_gene: TRBD1
CDR3aa: CASSDGQGENRYGYTF
CDR3nt: TGTGCCAGCAGCGACGGACAGGGGGAAAACCGCTATGGCTACACCTTC

j_gene: TRBJ1-1
abundance: few
v_gene: TRBV13
d_gene: .
CDR3aa: CASSFGGRGTEAFF
CDR3nt: TGTGCCAGCAGCTTTGGGGGTAGAGGTACTGAAGCTTTCTTT

j_gene: TRBJ1-1
abundance: .
v_gene: TRBV13
d_gene: .
CDR3aa: CASRQGFNTEAFF
CDR3nt: TGTGCCAGCAGACAAGGGTTTAACACTGAAGCTTTCTTT

j_gene: TRBJ2-1
abundance: .
v_gene: TRBV13
d_gene: .
CDR3aa: CASSLGANEQFF
CDR3nt: TGTGCCAGCAGCTTAGGGGCCAATGAGCAGTTCTTC

j_gene: TRBJ1-6
abundance: .
v_gene: TRBV30
d_gene: .
CDR3aa: CAWSVAAGDSPLHF
CDR3nt: TGTGCCTGGAGTGTGGCGGCAGGGGATTCACCCCTCCACTTT

j_gene: TRBJ1-1
abundance: .
v_gene: TRBV5-6
d_gene: .
CDR3aa: CASTNWVGTEAFF
CDR3nt: TGTGCCAGCACGAACTGGGTGGGCACTGAAGCTTTCTTT

j_gene: TRBJ2-3
abundance: few
v_gene: TRBV15
d_gene: TRBD2
CDR3aa: CATSSTRGRTSGSDTQYF
CDR3nt: TGTGCCACCAGCAGCACCCGGGGTAGGACTAGCGGTTCAGATACGCAGTATTTT

j_gene: TRBJ2-1
abundance: .
v_gene: TRBV30
d_gene: TRBD1
CDR3aa: CAWSSGQGYNEQFF
CDR3nt: TGTGCCTGGAGTTCGGGACAGGGATACAATGAGCAGTTCTTC

j_gene: TRBJ1-4
abundance: .
v_gene: TRBV29-1
d_gene: .
CDR3aa: CSVENEKLFF
CDR3nt: TGCAGCGTCGAGAATGAAAAACTGTTTTTT

j_gene: TRBJ1-2
abundance: .
v_gene: TRBV19
d_gene: .
CDR3aa: CASSVLGGYTF
CDR3nt: TGTGCCAGTAGTGTCCTCGGCGGCTACACCTTC

j_gene: TRBJ2-5
abundance: .
v_gene: TRBV7-2
d_gene: .
CDR3aa: CASSPPEVETQYF
CDR3nt: TGTGCCAGCAGCCCGCCAGAAGTAGAGACCCAGTACTTC

j_gene: TRBJ1-2
abundance: once
v_gene: TRBV30
d_gene: .
CDR3aa: CAWSMSRVNGGYTF
CDR3nt: TGTGCCTGGAGTATGTCGAGGGTTAATGGTGGCTACACCTTC

j_gene: TRBJ2-5
abundance: .
v_gene: TRBV10-3
d_gene: .
CDR3aa: CAISERGEQETQYF
CDR3nt: TGTGCCATCAGTGAGAGGGGGGAGCAAGAGACCCAGTACTTC

j_gene: TRBJ1-2
abundance: .
v_gene: TRBV29-1
d_gene: .
CDR3aa: CSVQLLGGYTF
CDR3nt: TGCAGCGTCCAGCTCCTCGGGGGCTACACCTTC

j_gene: TRBJ1-2
abundance: .
v_gene: TRBV27
d_gene: .
CDR3aa: CASSAWGGYGYTF
CDR3nt: TGTGCCAGCAGCGCCTGGGGGGGGTATGGCTACACCTTC

j_gene: TRBJ1-4
abundance: .
v_gene: TRBV4-1
d_gene: TRBD1
CDR3aa: CASSQERTGREKLFF
CDR3nt: TGCGCCAGCAGCCAAGAAAGGACAGGGAGAGAAAAACTGTTTTTT

j_gene: TRBJ2-1
abundance: .
v_gene: TRBV7-9
d_gene: .
CDR3aa: CASSLRVHEQFF
CDR3nt: TGTGCCAGCAGCTTAAGGGTGCATGAGCAGTTCTTC

j_gene: TRBJ2-3
abundance: .
v_gene: TRBV7-2
d_gene: .
CDR3aa: CASSLAGSTDTQYF
CDR3nt: TGTGCCAGCAGCTTAGCGGGGAGCACAGATACGCAGTATTTT

j_gene: TRBJ1-6
abundance: .
v_gene: TRBV7-9
d_gene: .
CDR3aa: CASSPSRGSGNSPLHF
CDR3nt: TGTGCCAGCAGCCCTAGTCGGGGTTCTGGGAATTCACCCCTCCACTTT

j_gene: TRBJ2-1
abundance: once
v_gene: TRBV30
d_gene: .
CDR3aa: CAWEEDSGHEQFF
CDR3nt: TGTGCCTGGGAGGAGGATTCAGGGCATGAGCAGTTCTTC

j_gene: TRBJ2-7
abundance: .
v_gene: TRBV19
d_gene: .
CDR3aa: CASSMSSESYEQYF
CDR3nt: TGTGCCAGTAGTATGTCAAGCGAGTCCTACGAGCAGTACTTC

j_gene: TRBJ2-3
abundance: .
v_gene: TRBV9
d_gene: .
CDR3aa: CASSASGGSPDTQYF
CDR3nt: TGTGCCAGCAGCGCCTCTGGGGGTTCTCCGGATACGCAGTATTTT

j_gene: TRBJ1-5
abundance: .
v_gene: TRBV5-6
d_gene: .
CDR3aa: CASSLSYSNQPQHF
CDR3nt: TGTGCCAGCAGCTTGTCCTATAGCAATCAGCCCCAGCATTTT

j_gene: TRBJ1-2
abundance: few
v_gene: TRBV5-1
d_gene: .
CDR3aa: CASSWGTDANYGYTF
CDR3nt: TGCGCCAGCAGCTGGGGGACGGATGCTAACTATGGCTACACCTTC